The 8 T cell receptor beta chains presented below share a single source sample, sequenced in a study of CD8+ T cells in alopecia areata (dated by TCRdb to the late 2010s). To prepare the library, the immunoSEQ multiplex PCR assay was applied. RNA was extracted from all samples and reverse transcribed into cDNA, which served as template for TCR sequencing. What TCRdb holds here is the immuneACCESS table cut down to in-frame rearrangements. Part of the clones is not present; checked against another copy, under half of the missing clones reflect an unresolved V gene, and the others are unexplained. For this sample there are 75,000 to 100,000 clones; about two thirds appear just once. Together, the top ten hold roughly 17% of the sample. In light of the paper, this sample's treatment or condition label describes: oral pan-JAK inhibitor, 5-10 mg twice daily. The sequencing here drew on CD8+ T cells sorted from blood, taken around week 42, from a patient treated with tofacitinib. All receptors derive from a human donor with alopecia areata.

This chain joins TRBV27 and TRBJ1-1; TRBD1 agrees at 9 bases. The germline gives CDR1 MNHEY, CDR2 SMNVEV (reference sequence). The CDR3 consists of 14 residues. The junction had 5 bases not matched to a gene; V was cut back by 5 bases and J by 4 bases. The CDR3 region has the DNA TGTGCCAGCAGTCCCGGGACAGGGACCACTGAAGCTTTCTTT. Its protein product is CASSPGTGTTEAFF.

The genes are TRBV11-3 and TRBJ2-3; 7 nucleotides align to TRBD2. Germline values: CDR1 SGHNT, CDR2 YENEEA. The CDR3 runs to 13 residues. The V and J ends lost 1 base and 10 bases, in that order; junction bases with no gene match: 5. CDR3 sequence: CASSLARTSPQYF. The CDR3 region has the DNA TGTGCCAGCAGCTTAGCCCGGACTAGTCCGCAGTATTTT.

A few counts support this clone. The gene calls are TRBV15 and TRBJ1-2; 8 nucleotides agree with TRBD1. This CDR3 has 15 residues. V gave up 0 bases and J gave up 4 bases; unmatched junction bases: 4. Germline V gene sequence: CDR1 LNHNV, CDR2 YYDKDF (reference sequence). The CDR3 bases are TGTGCCACCAGCAGAGAAAGACAGGGGACCTATGGCTACACCTTC. Translating it yields CATSRERQGTYGYTF.

J is TRBJ2-5 and V is TRBV6-6; D is unclear. The germline V gene encodes CDR1 MNHNY and CDR2 SVGAGI (reference sequence). The CDR3 runs 14 residues. V shed 2 bases and J shed 1 base, with 8 bases lying between them. The CDR3 region is CASSYNQVQETQYF. For the CDR3, the DNA is TGTGCCAGCAGTTACAACCAAGTCCAAGAGACCCAGTACTTC.

This chain connects TRBV5-1 to TRBJ1-2, with a possible D match to TRBD1 (6 bases). The CDR3 has 16 residues. The V gene's germline CDR1 is SGHRS and CDR2 YFSETQ. Trimming took off 4 bases at V and 6 bases at J, with 22 bases between the two ends. The CDR3 DNA reads TGCGCCAGCAGCCGGTCTCAACAGGGAAGTGTGGATGGCTACACCTTC. It encodes CASSRSQQGSVDGYTF.

V usage is TRBV5-1 and J usage is TRBJ2-6; TRBD1 matches at 10 bases. V dropped 6 bases and J dropped 0; count of bases not matched to a gene: 6. The CDR3 runs to 17 residues. The germline CDR1 and CDR2 sequences are SGHRS and YFSETQ. Here the CDR3 reads CASTAGTGDSGANVLTF. CDR3 nucleotides: TGCGCCAGCACCGCCGGGACAGGGGACTCTGGGGCCAACGTCCTGACTTTC.

V and J are TRBV5-1 and TRBJ2-6; D ambiguous. This CDR3 region has 17 residues. Germline V gene data show CDR1 as SGHRS and CDR2 as YFSETQ. V was trimmed by 0 bases and J by 0 bases, leaving 10 bases between them. CDR3 loop: CASSLGAALSGANVLTF. CDR3 DNA: TGCGCCAGCAGCTTGGGGGCAGCCCTCTCTGGGGCCAACGTCCTGACTTTC.

The chain carries TRBV15 and TRBJ2-4; the match to TRBD1 covers 9 bases. Per the germline V gene, CDR1 is LNHNV and CDR2 is YYDKDF (reference sequence). Losses at the gene ends were 8 bases for V and 2 bases for J; bases not matched to a gene: 13. CDR3 size: 17 residues. The CDR3 reads CATRGRTGGKSKNIQYF. DNA of the CDR3: TGTGCCACCCGGGGTAGAACAGGGGGCAAGTCCAAAAACATTCAGTACTTC.